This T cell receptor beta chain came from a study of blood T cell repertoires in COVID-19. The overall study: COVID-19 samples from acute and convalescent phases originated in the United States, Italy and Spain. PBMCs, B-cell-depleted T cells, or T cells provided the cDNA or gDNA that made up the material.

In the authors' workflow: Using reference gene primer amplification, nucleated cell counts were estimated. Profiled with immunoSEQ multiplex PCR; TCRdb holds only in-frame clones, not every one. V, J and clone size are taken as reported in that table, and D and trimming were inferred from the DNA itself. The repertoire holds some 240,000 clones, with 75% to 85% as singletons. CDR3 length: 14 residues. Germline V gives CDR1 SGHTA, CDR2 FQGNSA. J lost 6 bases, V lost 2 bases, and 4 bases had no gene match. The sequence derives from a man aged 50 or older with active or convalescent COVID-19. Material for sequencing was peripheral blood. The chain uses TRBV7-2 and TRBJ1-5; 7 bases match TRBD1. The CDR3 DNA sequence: TGTGCCAGCAGCTTATTCAGGGGGGTTCAGCCCCAGCATTTT. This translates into CASSLFRGVQPQHF. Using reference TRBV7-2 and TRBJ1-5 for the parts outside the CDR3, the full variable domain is GAGVSQSPSNKVTEKGKDVELRCDPISGHTALYWYRQSLGQGLEFLIYFQGNSAPDKSGLPSDRFSAERTGGSVSTLTIQRTQQEDSAVYLCASSLFRGVQPQHFGDGTRLSIL.